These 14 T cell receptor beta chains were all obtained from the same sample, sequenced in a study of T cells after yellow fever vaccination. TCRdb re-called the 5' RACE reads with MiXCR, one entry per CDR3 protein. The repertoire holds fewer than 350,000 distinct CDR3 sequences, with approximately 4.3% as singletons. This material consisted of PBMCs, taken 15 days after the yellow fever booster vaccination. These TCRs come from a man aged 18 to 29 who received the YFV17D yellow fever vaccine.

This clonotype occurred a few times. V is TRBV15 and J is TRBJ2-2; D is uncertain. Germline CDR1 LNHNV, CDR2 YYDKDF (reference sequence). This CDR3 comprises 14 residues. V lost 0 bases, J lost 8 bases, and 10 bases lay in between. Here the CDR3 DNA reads TGTGCCACCAGCAGAGAACTTCTGTCTGGGGAGCTGTTTTTT. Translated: CATSRELLSGELFF.

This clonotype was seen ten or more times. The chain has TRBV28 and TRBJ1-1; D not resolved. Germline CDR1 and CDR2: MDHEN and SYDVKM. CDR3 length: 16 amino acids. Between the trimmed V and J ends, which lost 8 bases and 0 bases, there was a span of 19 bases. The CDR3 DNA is TGTGCCAGCGTCCCGTGGGCTACGACCATGAACACTGAAGCTTTCTTT. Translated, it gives CASVPWATTMNTEAFF.

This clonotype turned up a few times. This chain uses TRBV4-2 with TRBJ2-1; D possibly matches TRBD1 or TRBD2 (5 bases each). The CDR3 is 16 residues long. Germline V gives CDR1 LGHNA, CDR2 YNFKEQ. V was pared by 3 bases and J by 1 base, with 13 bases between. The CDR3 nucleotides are TGTGCCAGCAGCCAGCGTCGGGGCCTGTCCTACAATGAGCAGTTCTTC. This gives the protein CASSQRRGLSYNEQFF.

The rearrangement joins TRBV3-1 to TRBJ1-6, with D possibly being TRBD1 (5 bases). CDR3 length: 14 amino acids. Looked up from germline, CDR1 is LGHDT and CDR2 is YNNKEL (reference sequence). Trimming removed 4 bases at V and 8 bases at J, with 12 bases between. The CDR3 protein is CASSRQITDSPLHF. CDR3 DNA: TGTGCCAGCAGCCGACAGATTACCGATTCACCCCTCCACTTT.

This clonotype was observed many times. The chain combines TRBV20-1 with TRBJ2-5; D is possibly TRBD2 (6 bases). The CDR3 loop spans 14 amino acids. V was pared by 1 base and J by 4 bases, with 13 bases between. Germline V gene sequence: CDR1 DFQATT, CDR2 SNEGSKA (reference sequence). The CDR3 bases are TGCAGTGCTAGAGGGGGCGGGGCAGGAGAGACCCAGTACTTC. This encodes CSARGGGAGETQYF.

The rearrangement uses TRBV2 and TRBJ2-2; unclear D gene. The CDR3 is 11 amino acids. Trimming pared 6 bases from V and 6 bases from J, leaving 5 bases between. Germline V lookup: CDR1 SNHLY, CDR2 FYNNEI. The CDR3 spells CASRVSGELFF. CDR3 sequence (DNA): TGTGCCAGCAGGGTTTCCGGGGAGCTGTTTTTT.

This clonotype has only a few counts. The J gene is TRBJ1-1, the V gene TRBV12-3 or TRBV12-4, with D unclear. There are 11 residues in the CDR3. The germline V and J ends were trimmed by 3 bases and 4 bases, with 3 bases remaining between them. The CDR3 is CASSFFTEAFF. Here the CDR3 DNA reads TGTGCCAGCAGTTTCTTCACTGAAGCTTTCTTT.

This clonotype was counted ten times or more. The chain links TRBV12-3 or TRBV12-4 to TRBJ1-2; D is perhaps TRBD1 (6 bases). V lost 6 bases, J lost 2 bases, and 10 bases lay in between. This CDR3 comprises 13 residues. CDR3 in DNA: TGTGCCAGCAGCCCCACAGGGAACTATGGCTACACCTTC. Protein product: CASSPTGNYGYTF.

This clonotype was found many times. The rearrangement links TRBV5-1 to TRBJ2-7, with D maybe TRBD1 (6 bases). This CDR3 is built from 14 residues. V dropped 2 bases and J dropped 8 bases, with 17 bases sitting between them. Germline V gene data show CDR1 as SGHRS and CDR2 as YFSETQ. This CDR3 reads CASSLRTAGSKQYF. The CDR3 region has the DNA TGCGCCAGCAGCTTAAGGACAGCAGGGTCGAAGCAGTACTTC. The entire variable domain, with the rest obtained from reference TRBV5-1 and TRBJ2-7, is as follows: KAGVTQTPRYLIKTRGQQVTLSCSPISGHRSVSWYQQTPGQGLQFLFEYFSETQRNKGNFPGRFSGRQFSNSRSEMNVSTLELGDSALYLCASSLRTAGSKQYFGPGTRLTVT.

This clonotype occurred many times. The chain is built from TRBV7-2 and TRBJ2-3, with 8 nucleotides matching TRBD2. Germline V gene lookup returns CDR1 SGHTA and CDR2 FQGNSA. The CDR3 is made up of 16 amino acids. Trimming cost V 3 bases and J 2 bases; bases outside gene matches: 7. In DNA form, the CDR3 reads TGTGCCAGCAGCTTTCGACTAGCGCCATCCACAGATACGCAGTATTTT. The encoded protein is CASSFRLAPSTDTQYF.

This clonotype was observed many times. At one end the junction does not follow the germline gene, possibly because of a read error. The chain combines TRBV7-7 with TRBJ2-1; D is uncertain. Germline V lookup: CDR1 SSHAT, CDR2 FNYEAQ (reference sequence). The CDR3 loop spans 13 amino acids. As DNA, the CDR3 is TGTGCTAGCAGCTTCGGCCTTAAGGATGAGCAGTTCTTC. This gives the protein CASSFGLKDEQFF.

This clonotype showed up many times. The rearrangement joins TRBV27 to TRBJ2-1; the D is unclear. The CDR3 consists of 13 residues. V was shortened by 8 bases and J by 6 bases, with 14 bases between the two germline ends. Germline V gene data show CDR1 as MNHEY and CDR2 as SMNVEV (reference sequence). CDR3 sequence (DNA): TGTGCCAGCGGAGTGGTCCTTGTCAATGAGCAGTTCTTC. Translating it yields CASGVVLVNEQFF.

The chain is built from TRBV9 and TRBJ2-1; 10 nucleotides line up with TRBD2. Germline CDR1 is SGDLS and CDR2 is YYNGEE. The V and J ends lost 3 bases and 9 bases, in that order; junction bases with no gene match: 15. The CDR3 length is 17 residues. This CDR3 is CASSGPSGGPSRGEQFF. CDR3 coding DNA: TGTGCCAGCAGCGGGCCTAGCGGGGGACCGTCGAGAGGTGAGCAGTTCTTC.

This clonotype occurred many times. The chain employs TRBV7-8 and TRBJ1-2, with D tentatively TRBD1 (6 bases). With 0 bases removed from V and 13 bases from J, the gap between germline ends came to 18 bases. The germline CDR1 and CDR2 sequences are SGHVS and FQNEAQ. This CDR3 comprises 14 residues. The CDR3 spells CASSLAGQLREATF. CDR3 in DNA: TGTGCCAGCAGCTTAGCCGGACAGCTCAGGGAGGCCACCTTC.